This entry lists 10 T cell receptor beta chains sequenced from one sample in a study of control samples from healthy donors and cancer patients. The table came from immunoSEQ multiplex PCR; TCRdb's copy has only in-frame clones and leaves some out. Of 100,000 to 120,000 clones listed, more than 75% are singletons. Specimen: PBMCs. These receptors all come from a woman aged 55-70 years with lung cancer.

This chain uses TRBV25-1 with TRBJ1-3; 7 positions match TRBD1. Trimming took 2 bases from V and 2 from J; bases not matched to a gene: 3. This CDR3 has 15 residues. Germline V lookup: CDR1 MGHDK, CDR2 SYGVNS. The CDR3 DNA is TGTGCCAGCAGTGAACCGGGACAGCCTGGAAACACCATATATTTT. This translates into CASSEPGQPGNTIYF.

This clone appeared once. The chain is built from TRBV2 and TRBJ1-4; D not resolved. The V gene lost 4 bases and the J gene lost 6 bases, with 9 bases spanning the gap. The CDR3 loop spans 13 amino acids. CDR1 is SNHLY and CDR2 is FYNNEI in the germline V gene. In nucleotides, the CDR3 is TGTGCCAGCAGTGCCCTTGGGGATGAAAAACTGTTTTTT. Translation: CASSALGDEKLFF. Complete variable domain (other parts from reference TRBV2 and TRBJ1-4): EPEVTQTPSHQVTQMGQEVILRCVPISNHLYFYWYRQILGQKVEFLVSFYNNEISEKSEIFDDQFSVERPDGSNFTLKIRSTKLEDSAMYFCASSALGDEKLFFGSGTQLSVL.

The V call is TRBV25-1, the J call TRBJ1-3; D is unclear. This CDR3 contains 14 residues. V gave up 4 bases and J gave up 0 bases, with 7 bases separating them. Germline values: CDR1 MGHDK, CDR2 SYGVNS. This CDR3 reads CASSAPFSGNTIYF. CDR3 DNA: TGTGCCAGCAGTGCCCCTTTCTCTGGAAACACCATATATTTT.

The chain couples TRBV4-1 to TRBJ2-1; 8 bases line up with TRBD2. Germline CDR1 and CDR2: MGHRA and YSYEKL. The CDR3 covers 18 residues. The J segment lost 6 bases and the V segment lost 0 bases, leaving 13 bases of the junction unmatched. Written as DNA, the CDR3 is TGCGCCAGCAGCCAAGATTTCATCCCGGGACTAGGCGCCAATGAGCAGTTCTTC. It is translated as CASSQDFIPGLGANEQFF.

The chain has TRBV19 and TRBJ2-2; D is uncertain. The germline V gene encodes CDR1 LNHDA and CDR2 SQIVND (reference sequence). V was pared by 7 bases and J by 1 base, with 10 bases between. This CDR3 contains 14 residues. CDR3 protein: CASNLQKNTGELFF. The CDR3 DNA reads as TGTGCCAGTAATCTGCAGAAGAACACCGGGGAGCTGTTTTTT.

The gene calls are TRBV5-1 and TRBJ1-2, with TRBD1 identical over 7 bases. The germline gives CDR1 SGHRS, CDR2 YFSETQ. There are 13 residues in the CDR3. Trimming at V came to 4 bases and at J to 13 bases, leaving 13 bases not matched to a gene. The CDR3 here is CASSPTGQYFATF. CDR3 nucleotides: TGCGCCAGCAGCCCCACGGGACAGTACTTCGCCACCTTC.

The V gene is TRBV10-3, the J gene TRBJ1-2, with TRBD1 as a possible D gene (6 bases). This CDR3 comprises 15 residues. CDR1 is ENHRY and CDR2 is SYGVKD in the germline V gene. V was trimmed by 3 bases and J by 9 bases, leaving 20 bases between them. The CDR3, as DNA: TGTGCCATCAGTGAACCGGGACAACTCATCCCAAGCTACACCTTC. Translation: CAISEPGQLIPSYTF.

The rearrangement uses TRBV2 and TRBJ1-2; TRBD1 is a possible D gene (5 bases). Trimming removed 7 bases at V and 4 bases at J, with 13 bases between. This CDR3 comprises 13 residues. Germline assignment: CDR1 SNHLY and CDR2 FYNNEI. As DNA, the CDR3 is TGTGCCAGCACGACAGATATCCTCTATGGCTACACCTTC. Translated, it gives CASTTDILYGYTF.

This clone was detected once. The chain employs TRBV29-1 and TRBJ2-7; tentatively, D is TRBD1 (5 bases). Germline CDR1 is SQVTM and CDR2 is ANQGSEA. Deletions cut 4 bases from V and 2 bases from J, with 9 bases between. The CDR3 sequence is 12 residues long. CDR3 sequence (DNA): TGCAGCGTTGGGGGCCAGCCCTACGAGCAGTACTTC. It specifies CSVGGQPYEQYF.

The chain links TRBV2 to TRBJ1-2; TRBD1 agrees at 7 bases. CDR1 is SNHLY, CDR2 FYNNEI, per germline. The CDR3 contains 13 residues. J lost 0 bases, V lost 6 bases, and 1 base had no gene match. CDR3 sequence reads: CASSDRANYGYTF. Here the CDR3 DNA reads TGTGCCAGCAGCGACAGGGCTAACTATGGCTACACCTTC.